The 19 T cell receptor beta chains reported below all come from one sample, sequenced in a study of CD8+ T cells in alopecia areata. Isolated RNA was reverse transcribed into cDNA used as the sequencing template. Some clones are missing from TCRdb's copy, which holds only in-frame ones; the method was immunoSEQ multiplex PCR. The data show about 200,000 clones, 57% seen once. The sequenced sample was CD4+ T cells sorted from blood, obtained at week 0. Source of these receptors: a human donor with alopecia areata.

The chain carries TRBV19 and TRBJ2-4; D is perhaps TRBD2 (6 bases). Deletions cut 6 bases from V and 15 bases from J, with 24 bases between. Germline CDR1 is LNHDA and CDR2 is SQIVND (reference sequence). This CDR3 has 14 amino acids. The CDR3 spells CASRPPVHGSPLYF. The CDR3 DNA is TGTGCCAGTAGACCCCCTGTACACGGGAGCCCTCTGTACTTC. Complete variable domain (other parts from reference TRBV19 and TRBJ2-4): DGGITQSPKYLFRKEGQNVTLSCEQNLNHDAMYWYRQDPGQGLRLIYYSQIVNDFQKGDIAEGYSVSREKKESFPLTVTSAQKNPTAFYLCASRPPVHGSPLYFGAGTRLSVL.

Here the CDR3 reads CASSYVGNEKLFF. CDR3 bases: TGTGCCAGCAGTTACGTGGGGAATGAAAAACTGTTTTTT. The V and J genes are TRBV6-6 and TRBJ1-4, with D unclear. This CDR3 has 13 residues. V shed 2 bases and J shed 5 bases, with 6 bases lying between them. Germline V gene data show CDR1 as MNHNY and CDR2 as SVGAGI (reference sequence).

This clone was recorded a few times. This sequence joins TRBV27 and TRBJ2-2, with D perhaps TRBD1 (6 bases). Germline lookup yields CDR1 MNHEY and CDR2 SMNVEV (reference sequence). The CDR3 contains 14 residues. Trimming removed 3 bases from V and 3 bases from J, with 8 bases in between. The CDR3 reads CASSLQGYTGELFF. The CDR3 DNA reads TGTGCCAGCAGTTTGCAGGGGTACACCGGGGAGCTGTTTTTT.

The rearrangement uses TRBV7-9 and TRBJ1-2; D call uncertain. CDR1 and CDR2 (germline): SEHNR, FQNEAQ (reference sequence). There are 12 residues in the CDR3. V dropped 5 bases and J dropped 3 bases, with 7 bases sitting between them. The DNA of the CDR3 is TGTGCCAGCAGCCCTTTAGACTATGGCTACACCTTC. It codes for CASSPLDYGYTF.

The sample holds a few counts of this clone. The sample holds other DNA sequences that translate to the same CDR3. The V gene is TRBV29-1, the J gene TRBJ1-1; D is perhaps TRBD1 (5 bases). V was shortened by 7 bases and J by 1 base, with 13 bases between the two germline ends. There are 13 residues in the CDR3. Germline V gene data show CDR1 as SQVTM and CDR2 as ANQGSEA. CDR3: CSARGSGNTEAFF. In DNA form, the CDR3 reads TGCAGCGCCCGGGGGTCGGGGAACACTGAAGCTTTCTTT. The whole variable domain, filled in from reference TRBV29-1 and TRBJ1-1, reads SAVISQKPSRDICQRGTSLTIQCQVDSQVTMMFWYRQQPGQSLTLIATANQGSEATYESGFVIDKFPISRPNLTFSTLTVSNMSPEDSSIYLCSARGSGNTEAFFGQGTRLTVV.

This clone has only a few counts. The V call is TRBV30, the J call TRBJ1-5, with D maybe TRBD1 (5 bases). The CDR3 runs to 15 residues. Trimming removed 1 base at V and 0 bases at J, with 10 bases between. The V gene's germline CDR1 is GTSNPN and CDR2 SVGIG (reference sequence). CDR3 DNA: TGTGCCTGGAGTGCCCGGGACGTTAGCAATCAGCCCCAGCATTTT. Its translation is CAWSARDVSNQPQHF.

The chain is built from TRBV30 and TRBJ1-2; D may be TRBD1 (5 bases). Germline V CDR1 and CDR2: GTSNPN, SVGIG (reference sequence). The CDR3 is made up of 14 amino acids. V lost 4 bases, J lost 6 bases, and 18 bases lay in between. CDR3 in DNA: TGTGCCTGGAATCTTCTGTCCAGGGAGAATGGCTACACCTTC. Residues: CAWNLLSRENGYTF.

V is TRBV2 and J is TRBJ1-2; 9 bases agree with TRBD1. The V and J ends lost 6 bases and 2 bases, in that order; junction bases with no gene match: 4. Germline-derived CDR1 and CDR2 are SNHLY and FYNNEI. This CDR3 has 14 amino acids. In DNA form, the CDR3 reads TGTGCCAGCAGGGAACAGGGGGCAAACTATGGCTACACCTTC. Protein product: CASREQGANYGYTF.

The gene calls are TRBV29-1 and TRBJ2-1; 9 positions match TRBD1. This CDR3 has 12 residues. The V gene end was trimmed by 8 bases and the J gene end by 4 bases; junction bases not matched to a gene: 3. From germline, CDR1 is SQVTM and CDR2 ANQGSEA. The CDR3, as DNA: TGCAGCACGGACAGGGGATACAATGAGCAGTTCTTC. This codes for CSTDRGYNEQFF.

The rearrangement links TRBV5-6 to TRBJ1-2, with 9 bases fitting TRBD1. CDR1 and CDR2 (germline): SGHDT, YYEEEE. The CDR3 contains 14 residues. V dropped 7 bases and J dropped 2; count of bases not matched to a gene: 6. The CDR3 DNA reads TGTGCCAGCTCCCGGACAGGGGCAAACTATGGCTACACCTTC. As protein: CASSRTGANYGYTF.

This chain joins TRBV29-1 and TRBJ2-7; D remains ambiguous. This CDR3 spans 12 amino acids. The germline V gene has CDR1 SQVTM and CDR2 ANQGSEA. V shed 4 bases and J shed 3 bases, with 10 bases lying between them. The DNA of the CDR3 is TGCAGCGTTGTAGCTGGAAACTACGAGCAGTACTTC. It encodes CSVVAGNYEQYF.

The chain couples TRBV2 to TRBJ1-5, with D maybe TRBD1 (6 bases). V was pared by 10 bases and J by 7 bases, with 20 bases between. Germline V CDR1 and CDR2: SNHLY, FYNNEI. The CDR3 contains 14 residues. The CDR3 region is CATKPQGFWQPQHF. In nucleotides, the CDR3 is TGTGCCACCAAACCACAGGGATTTTGGCAGCCCCAGCATTTT.

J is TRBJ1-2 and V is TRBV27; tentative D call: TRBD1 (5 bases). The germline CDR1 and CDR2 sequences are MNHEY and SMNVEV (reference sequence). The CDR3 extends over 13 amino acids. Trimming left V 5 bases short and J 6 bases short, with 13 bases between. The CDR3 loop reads CASSAGWGDGYTF. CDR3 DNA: TGTGCCAGCAGTGCAGGGTGGGGAGATGGCTACACCTTC.

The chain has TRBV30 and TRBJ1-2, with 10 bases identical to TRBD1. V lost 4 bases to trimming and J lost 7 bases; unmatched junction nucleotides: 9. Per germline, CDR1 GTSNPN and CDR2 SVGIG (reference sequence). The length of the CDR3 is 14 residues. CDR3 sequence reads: CAWTPGQGTSGYTF. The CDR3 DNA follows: TGTGCCTGGACCCCGGGACAGGGGACGAGTGGCTACACCTTC.

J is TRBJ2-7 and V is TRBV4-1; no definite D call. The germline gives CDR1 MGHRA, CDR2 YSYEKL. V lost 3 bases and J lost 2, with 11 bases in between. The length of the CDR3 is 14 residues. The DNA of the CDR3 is TGCGCCAGCAGCCATCCCGGCCTTACCTACGAGCAGTACTTC. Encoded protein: CASSHPGLTYEQYF.

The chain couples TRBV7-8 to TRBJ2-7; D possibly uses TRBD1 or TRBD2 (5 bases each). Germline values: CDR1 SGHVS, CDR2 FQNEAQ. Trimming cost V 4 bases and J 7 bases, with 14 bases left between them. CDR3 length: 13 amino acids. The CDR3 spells CASSSRTGREQYF. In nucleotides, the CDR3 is TGTGCCAGCAGCTCAAGGACGGGACGAGAGCAGTACTTC. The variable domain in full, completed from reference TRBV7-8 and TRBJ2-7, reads GAGVSQSPRYKVAKRGQDVALRCDPISGHVSLFWYQQALGQGPEFLTYFQNEAQLDKSGLPSDRFFAERPEGSVSTLKIQRTQQEDSAVYLCASSSRTGREQYFGPGTRLTVT.

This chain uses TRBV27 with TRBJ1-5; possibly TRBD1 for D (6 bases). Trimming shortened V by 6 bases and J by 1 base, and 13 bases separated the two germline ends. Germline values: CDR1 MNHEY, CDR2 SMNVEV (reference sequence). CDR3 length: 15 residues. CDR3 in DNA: TGTGCCAGCAGCTGGGGGCCCTTGAGCAATCAGCCCCAGCATTTT. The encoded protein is CASSWGPLSNQPQHF.

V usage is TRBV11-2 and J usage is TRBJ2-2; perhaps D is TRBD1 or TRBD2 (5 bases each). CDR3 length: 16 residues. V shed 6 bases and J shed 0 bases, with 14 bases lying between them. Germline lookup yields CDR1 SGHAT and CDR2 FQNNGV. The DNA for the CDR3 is TGTGCCAGCAGACGACCGGGACGTTCGAACACCGGGGAGCTGTTTTTT. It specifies CASRRPGRSNTGELFF.

CDR3 sequence (DNA): TGTGCCAGCAGTTACATCAGGAACGAAGAGACCCAGTACTTC. This translates into CASSYIRNEETQYF. The V call is TRBV6-5, the J call TRBJ2-5; D remains unclear. Germline V CDR1 and CDR2: MNHEY, SVGAGI. V lost 2 bases and J 3 bases, leaving 10 bases between the germline ends. The CDR3 sequence is 14 residues long.